The clone carrying this T cell receptor (beta chain) has more than one count but fewer than ten. Its antigen is currently unknown. Germline values: CDR1 SQVTM, CDR2 ANQGSEA. The CDR3 extends over 13 amino acids. V was trimmed by 6 bases and J by 2 bases, leaving 11 bases between them. Multiplex PCR with 32 V and 13 J primers amplified TCR beta CDR3. TCRdb passed the multiplex PCR reads through MiXCR, listing each CDR3 protein once. The sample has thousands of distinct CDR3 sequences, roughly 24% seen once. The data stem from a study of immune heterogeneity within non-small cell lung tumors. In the study overall: Of the tumors, several were squamous cell, some ten non-squamous, and 1 not otherwise specified.

General study findings and limits: Recurring identical dominant CDR3 beta clonotypes were observed across tumor sites within a patient, together with site-unique high-frequency clones.

Bulk tumor genomic DNA constituted the template, at 600 ng per sample. Doctors removed several biopsies from each primary tumor during surgery, keeping them far apart. With untreated, newly diagnosed non-small cell lung cancer, the patients went on to undergo curative surgery. The clonotype originates from a man between 60 and 70 years old with non-small cell lung cancer. This chain connects TRBV29-1 to TRBJ2-1; D may be TRBD1 or TRBD2 (5 bases each). Specimen: lung tumor tissue. This chain's CDR3 is CSVAGTPYNEQFF. As DNA, the CDR3 is TGCAGCGTGGCCGGGACGCCCTACAATGAGCAGTTCTTC.